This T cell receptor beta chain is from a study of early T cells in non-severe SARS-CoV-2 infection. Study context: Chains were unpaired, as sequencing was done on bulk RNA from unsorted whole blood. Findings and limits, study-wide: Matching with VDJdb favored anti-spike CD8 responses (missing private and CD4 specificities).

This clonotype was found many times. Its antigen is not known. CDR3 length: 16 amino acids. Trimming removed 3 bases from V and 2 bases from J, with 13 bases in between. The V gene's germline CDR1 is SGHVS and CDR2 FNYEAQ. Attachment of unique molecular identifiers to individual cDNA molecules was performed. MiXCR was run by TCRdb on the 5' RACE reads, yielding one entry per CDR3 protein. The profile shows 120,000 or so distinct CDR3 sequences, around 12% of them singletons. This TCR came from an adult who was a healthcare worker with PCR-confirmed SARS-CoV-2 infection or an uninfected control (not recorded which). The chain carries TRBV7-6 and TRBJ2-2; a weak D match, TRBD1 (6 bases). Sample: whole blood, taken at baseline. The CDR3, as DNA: TGTGCCAGCAGCTTTGGATCAGGGGCAAACACCGGGGAGCTGTTTTTT. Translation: CASSFGSGANTGELFF.